This T cell receptor beta chain came from a study of blood T cells in healthy people across ages. Study-level information: Per two T cells, template switching captured roughly one barcoded beta molecule.

Researchers collected about 9.1 milliliters of peripheral blood from every single donor. This CDR3 comprises 16 residues. CDR1 and CDR2 from the germline V gene are LNHNV and YYDKDF (reference sequence). V gave up 1 base and J gave up 1 base, with 11 bases separating them. For the second PCR, which ran for 7 to 11 cycles, a sample-barcoded 5' primer and a J-beta primer mix were used. From the 5' RACE reads, TCRdb called clonotypes with MiXCR, one entry per CDR3 protein. The repertoire consists of nearly 1 million distinct CDR3 sequences, with roughly 47% occurring once and the leading ten covering about a fifth.

The chain combines TRBV15 with TRBJ1-5; D may be TRBD1 (5 bases). Sequenced sample: blood. This receptor was identified in a woman between 55 and 75 years old in good health. DNA for the CDR3: TGTGCCACCAGCAGAGCAGGGATTGAGAGCAATCAGCCCCAGCATTTT. Residues: CATSRAGIESNQPQHF.